Listed below are T cell receptor beta chains from one sample, sequenced in a study of cytomegalovirus exposure and HLA in healthy donors. TCRdb keeps only in-frame clones here, not all; method: immunoSEQ multiplex PCR. Here the sample spans 100,000 to 150,000 clones, roughly 72% being singletons. Sequenced input: PBMCs. These receptors were collected from a man aged 35-49 years in good health and CMV-seropositive. CDR3s include the opening cysteine and the closing phenylalanine or tryptophan. The D gene is left open where the match is weak. Size tells how often a clone was seen (once, few, many) or the class of an expanded clone, and some rows leave it out.

J gene,V gene,clone size,D gene,CDR3 protein,CDR3 DNA
TRBJ1-2,TRBV6-5,-,TRBD1,CASSPGQNYGYTF,TGTGCCAGCAGTCCGGGACAGAACTATGGCTACACCTTC
TRBJ1-2,TRBV30,-,-,CAWSVEGGLYGYTF,TGTGCCTGGAGTGTCGAAGGCGGCCTCTATGGCTACACCTTC
TRBJ2-3,TRBV15,-,-,CATQAGGTDTQYF,TGTGCCACCCAAGCAGGGGGCACAGATACGCAGTATTTT
TRBJ1-1,TRBV19,-,TRBD1,CASSIAPGQGNTEAFF,TGTGCCAGTAGTATAGCTCCGGGACAGGGAAACACTGAAGCTTTCTTT
TRBJ2-7,TRBV7-2,once,TRBD2,CASSLGVGRTYEQYF,TGTGCCAGCAGCTTAGGGGTCGGGAGGACCTACGAGCAGTACTTC
TRBJ2-2,TRBV7-8,-,-,CASSLATASAYFTGELFF,TGTGCCAGCAGCTTAGCTACGGCTAGCGCTTACTTCACCGGGGAGCTGTTTTTT
TRBJ2-5,TRBV19,-,TRBD2,CASSPELGQRGEETQYF,TGTGCCAGTAGTCCCGAGCTAGGCCAGCGGGGGGAGGAGACCCAGTACTTC
TRBJ1-4,TRBV4-2,few,-,CASSQDWLQGMNEKLFF,TGTGCCAGCAGCCAAGATTGGCTGCAGGGGATGAATGAAAAACTGTTTTTT
TRBJ2-7,TRBV27,-,TRBD1,CASRDRTYEQYF,TGTGCCAGCAGGGACAGGACCTACGAGCAGTACTTC
TRBJ2-5,TRBV15,once,-,CATSREEGARETQYF,TGTGCCACCAGCAGAGAGGAGGGGGCGCGGGAGACCCAGTACTTC
TRBJ2-7,TRBV9,-,-,CASSVEEGPNEQYF,TGTGCCAGCAGCGTAGAGGAGGGACCCAACGAGCAGTACTTC
TRBJ2-1,TRBV27,few,-,CASSLGGLDNEQFF,TGTGCCAGCAGTTTAGGGGGACTCGACAATGAGCAGTTCTTC
TRBJ2-2,TRBV6-1,few,-,CASETALDTGELFF,TGTGCCAGCGAAACCGCATTAGACACCGGGGAGCTGTTTTTT
TRBJ2-1,TRBV27,-,TRBD1,CASSPGQVNSYNEQFF,TGTGCCAGCAGTCCGGGACAGGTCAATTCCTACAATGAGCAGTTCTTC
TRBJ2-7,TRBV14,-,-,CASSQEGSGLGSGEQYF,TGTGCCAGCAGCCAAGAGGGGTCCGGTTTAGGCAGCGGCGAGCAGTACTTC
TRBJ1-1,TRBV27,-,-,CASSLSDGETEAFF,TGTGCCAGCAGTTTATCGGACGGGGAGACTGAAGCTTTCTTT
TRBJ2-1,TRBV27,-,TRBD2,CASSLYGLAGESYNEQFF,TGTGCCAGCAGTTTATACGGACTAGCGGGAGAGTCCTACAATGAGCAGTTCTTC
TRBJ2-7,TRBV7-8,-,-,CASSTLGGGEGYEQYF,TGTGCCAGCAGCACCCTAGGGGGGGGAGAGGGGTACGAGCAGTACTTC
TRBJ1-6,TRBV11-2,once,-,CASSLGSSGRFNSPLHF,TGTGCCAGCAGCCTAGGGAGCTCCGGGAGATTTAATTCACCCCTCCACTTT
TRBJ1-3,TRBV7-9,-,-,CASSLAPPGVGGNTIYF,TGTGCCAGCAGCTTAGCTCCCCCGGGGGTTGGCGGAAACACCATATATTTT
TRBJ2-2,TRBV5-1,-,-,CASSSRLNTGELFF,TGCGCCAGCAGCTCTAGACTGAACACCGGGGAGCTGTTTTTT
TRBJ1-2,TRBV7-9,-,TRBD1,CASSQGAVGYTF,TGTGCCAGCAGCCAGGGGGCAGTTGGCTACACCTTC
TRBJ2-7,TRBV15,-,-,CATSRERGSGSSYEQYF,TGTGCCACCAGCAGAGAGCGGGGTAGCGGCAGCTCCTACGAGCAGTACTTC
TRBJ1-1,TRBV6-6,few,TRBD1,CASSTQGANTEAFF,TGTGCCAGCAGTACACAGGGGGCAAACACTGAAGCTTTCTTT
TRBJ1-4,TRBV30,-,-,CAWAGNFATNEKLFF,TGTGCCTGGGCCGGGAACTTTGCAACTAATGAAAAACTGTTTTTT
TRBJ1-2,TRBV7-8,-,-,CASSPSRGSDYGYTF,TGTGCCAGCAGCCCATCCCGGGGGAGTGACTATGGCTACACCTTC
TRBJ2-7,TRBV11-2,-,-,CASSLAAGVRYEQYF,TGTGCCAGCAGCTTAGCCGCAGGGGTTCGGTACGAGCAGTACTTC
TRBJ2-1,TRBV7-6,-,TRBD2,CASSLAREAGGSSSYNEQFF,TGTGCCAGCAGCTTAGCGCGGGAAGCGGGGGGATCGAGCTCCTACAATGAGCAGTTCTTC
TRBJ1-4,TRBV19,-,TRBD1,CASRAGQATNEKLFF,TGTGCCAGTAGGGCCGGACAGGCAACTAATGAAAAACTGTTTTTT
TRBJ2-3,TRBV27,-,-,CASRASTDTQYF,TGTGCCAGCAGGGCTAGCACAGATACGCAGTATTTT
TRBJ2-1,TRBV11-1,-,TRBD2,CASSQISGGGDSNEQFF,TGTGCCAGCAGCCAGATTAGCGGGGGGGGTGACTCAAATGAGCAGTTCTTC
TRBJ2-4,TRBV19,-,TRBD2,CASSIRPPTSDLAKNIQYF,TGTGCCAGTAGTATTCGTCCCCCCACTAGCGATCTAGCCAAAAACATTCAGTACTTC
TRBJ2-2,TRBV6-5,-,TRBD1,CASSLDRGAGELFF,TGTGCCAGCAGCTTGGACAGGGGCGCCGGGGAGCTGTTTTTT
TRBJ2-2,TRBV15,-,TRBD2,CATSRDFLGLGAGELFF,TGTGCCACCAGCAGAGATTTTTTGGGACTAGGTGCCGGGGAGCTGTTTTTT
TRBJ1-6,TRBV6-5,-,TRBD1,CASSYTQGARSPLHF,TGTGCCAGCAGTTACACACAGGGGGCGCGGTCACCCCTCCACTTT
TRBJ1-2,TRBV6-5,-,TRBD1,CASSTLPGQGYGYTF,TGTGCCAGCAGTACACTGCCGGGACAGGGCTATGGCTACACCTTC
TRBJ2-4,TRBV7-2,-,-,CASSLQGLGENIQYF,TGTGCCAGCAGCTTACAGGGGCTAGGGGAGAACATTCAGTACTTC
TRBJ1-4,TRBV29-1,-,-,CSVAVGQINEKLFF,TGCAGCGTTGCTGTCGGACAGATTAATGAAAAACTGTTTTTT
TRBJ1-2,TRBV27,-,-,CASSLSGTRELGYTF,TGTGCCAGCAGTTTATCGGGGACTCGCGAATTAGGCTACACCTTC
TRBJ1-5,TRBV7-8,-,TRBD1,CASSPPGQFNQPQHF,TGTGCCAGCAGCCCCCCGGGACAGTTCAATCAGCCCCAGCATTTT
TRBJ1-1,TRBV6-1,few,-,CASSGGDSNTEAFF,TGTGCCAGCAGCGGGGGGGATTCGAACACTGAAGCTTTCTTT
TRBJ2-2,TRBV7-9,-,TRBD2,CASSTTSGRNGELFF,TGTGCCAGCAGCACGACTAGCGGGAGAAACGGGGAGCTGTTTTTT
TRBJ2-2,TRBV4-2,few,-,CASSQTGSTGELFF,TGTGCCAGCAGCCAAACTGGGAGCACCGGGGAGCTGTTTTTT
TRBJ1-5,TRBV28,-,TRBD1,CASSRNTGGAYSNQPQHF,TGTGCCAGCAGTCGTAATACAGGGGGAGCTTATAGCAATCAGCCCCAGCATTTT
TRBJ2-2,TRBV4-1,-,-,CASSQDPGESGELFF,TGCGCCAGCAGCCAAGATCCCGGGGAGTCCGGGGAGCTGTTTTTT
TRBJ1-4,TRBV5-6,-,TRBD1,CASSLGMPTGSEKLFF,TGTGCCAGCAGCTTAGGGATGCCGACAGGGAGTGAAAAACTGTTTTTT
TRBJ2-1,TRBV5-1,-,-,CASSLDQGNEQFF,TGCGCCAGCAGCTTAGACCAGGGGAATGAGCAGTTCTTC
TRBJ2-5,TRBV2,-,-,CASRGSEETQYF,TGTGCCAGCAGGGGGAGCGAAGAGACCCAGTACTTC
TRBJ2-3,TRBV9,-,-,CASSVGAGGGPDTQYF,TGTGCCAGCAGCGTAGGGGCTGGGGGGGGGCCTGATACGCAGTATTTT